This note documents a single TCR beta chain sequence. The antigen is not known. TCR libraries were built from about 0.55 ug of total RNA by linear amplification. TCRdb re-derived calls from the reads in MiXCR, one entry per CDR3 protein. The sample shows about 180,000 distinct CDR3 sequences, over 60% of them seen only once. This record belongs to a study of healthy donors' naive CD4 and CD8 T cells. Study at large: Donors, half of them female, were 20-25, 40-50 or 60-70 years old. General study points: Negatively charged CDR3s marked CD8+ lineage; positively charged CDR3s marked CD4+ lineage.

Germline-derived CDR1 and CDR2 are MNHEY and SVGAGI. The CDR3 covers 14 residues. V lost 5 bases to trimming and J lost 3 bases, with 13 bases between them. The receptor comes from a pool of human donors in good health; the sample pools cells from several healthy donors. This chain connects TRBV6-5 to TRBJ1-1, with D maybe TRBD1 (6 bases). The sequenced material came from naive CD4+ and CD8+ T cells sorted from blood, pooled from several donors. The CDR3 nucleotides read TGTGCCAGCAGTCTCAGGGACATGGACACTGAAGCTTTCTTT. Translating gives CASSLRDMDTEAFF.